The rows below give T cell receptor beta chains drawn from one sample of a study of molecular identifiers for immune sequencing clone quantification. Each CDR3 protein gets one entry after TCRdb re-called the PCR reads with MiXCR. The sample lists a few hundred thousand distinct CDR3 sequences, 24% occurring once. The sequencing input was naive CD8+ T cells from blood, with Jurkat cell RNA spiked in. Receptor source: a human donor in good health. Some libraries in this study had Jurkat cell RNA spiked in. The CDR3 runs from the conserved cysteine through the conserved F or W. The D gene is left open where the match is weak. Clone size is stated in some rows and not others, as once, few, many or a class when expanded.

>few|TRBV19|TRBJ2-1|TRBD1
TGTGCCAGTAGTACGTCGGGACAGTACCCTTTCTACAATGAGCAGTTCTTC
CASSTSGQYPFYNEQFF
>.|TRBV18|TRBJ1-6|.
TGTGCCATCTCATTCCCTGGCGCAGGGTCTAATTCACCCCTCCACTTT
CAISFPGAGSNSPLHF
>few|TRBV9|TRBJ2-7|.
TGTGCCAGCAGCGTAGAGGACAGAGGATTCTCCTACGAGCAGTACTTC
CASSVEDRGFSYEQYF
>.|TRBV5-3|TRBJ2-7|.
TGTGCCAGCAGCTTGGTAGCAGGGGTTTACGAGCAGTACTTC
CASSLVAGVYEQYF
>.|TRBV27|TRBJ2-7|TRBD2
TGTGCCAGCAGTTTCTCTAGCGGGGTTACCTACGAGCAGTACTTC
CASSFSSGVTYEQYF
>many|TRBV9|TRBJ2-1|TRBD1
TGTGCCAGCGGTCCGGGACAGACTTACAATGAGCAGTTCTTC
CASGPGQTYNEQFF
>few|TRBV4-3|TRBJ2-1|.
TGCGCCAGCAGCCTCATGGGTCTATTCTACAATGAGCAGTTCTTC
CASSLMGLFYNEQFF
>few|TRBV20-1|TRBJ1-1|.
TGCAGTGCTAGTTCCGACCAACGGTACGGCACTGAAGCTTTCTTT
CSASSDQRYGTEAFF
>many|TRBV25-1|TRBJ1-2|.
TGTGCCAGCAGTGTTTCAGGGTCTGGCTACACCTTC
CASSVSGSGYTF
>many|TRBV7-9|TRBJ1-1|.
TGTGCCAGCAGCTTAGCGTCGGGATTGAACACTGAAGCTTTCTTT
CASSLASGLNTEAFF
>.|TRBV29-1|TRBJ2-7|.
TGCAGCGTCGGTAGTGGTACCTACGAGCAGTACTTC
CSVGSGTYEQYF
>many|TRBV28|TRBJ2-5|.
TGTGCCAGCAGTTTAGAGGTCGCGGCCTCCCAAGAGACCCAGTACTTC
CASSLEVAASQETQYF
>.|TRBV6-2/TRBV6-3|TRBJ2-3|.
TGTGCCAGCAGCCGACCACAACAGGCCTACCTTAGCACAGATACGCAGTATTTT
CASSRPQQAYLSTDTQYF
>many|TRBV2|TRBJ2-1|TRBD2
TGTGCCAGCAGTGATTCCGGGACTAGCGAATCTAACAATGAGCAGTTCTTC
CASSDSGTSESNNEQFF
>.|TRBV20-1|TRBJ1-1|.
TGCAGTGCTAGAGATCGAAGACCTAAAACTTTCTTT
CSARDRRPKTFF
>few|TRBV2|TRBJ1-4|.
TGTGCCAGCAGTGAAGAGTCGGCAGAAAAACTGTTTTTT
CASSEESAEKLFF
>.|TRBV29-1|TRBJ2-3|.
TGCAGCGTTTTATGGACAGCAGATACGCAGTATTTT
CSVLWTADTQYF
>many|TRBV5-4|TRBJ2-3|TRBD2
TGTGCCAGCAGCCCGCTTAGCGGGATCGGTACAGATACGCAGTATTTT
CASSPLSGIGTDTQYF
>.|TRBV19|TRBJ1-1|TRBD1
TGTGCCAGTAGTCCAGGGACAGACACTGAAGCTTTCTTT
CASSPGTDTEAFF
>.|TRBV5-5|TRBJ2-7|TRBD2
TGTGCCAGCAGCTTGGGACTAGCGGAGGGGTACGAGCAGTACTTC
CASSLGLAEGYEQYF
>many|TRBV24-1|TRBJ2-3|TRBD1
TGTGCCACCAGTGACCCGGACAGGGGAGGCACAGATACGCAGTATTTT
CATSDPDRGGTDTQYF
>few|TRBV7-9|TRBJ2-1|TRBD2
TGTGCCAGCACGAAGGGACTAGCGGGAGGCAATGAGCAGTTCTTC
CASTKGLAGGNEQFF
>few|TRBV2|TRBJ2-6|.
TGTGCCAGCAGCGGGGTGGTCGAGGCCAACGTCCTGACTTTC
CASSGVVEANVLTF
>.|TRBV18|TRBJ2-5|TRBD1
TGTGCCAGCTCACCCCCCGGACAGGTCCAAGAGACCCAGTACTTC
CASSPPGQVQETQYF
>once|TRBV19|TRBJ2-7|.
TGTGCCAGTAGTATAGGGCCCCTGAGCGGGTCCCCCTACGAGCAGTGCTTC
CASSIGPLSGSPYEQCF
>.|TRBV24-1|TRBJ2-5|.
TGTGCCACCAGGGGCTCATGGGGAGGGACCCAGTACTTC
CATRGSWGGTQYF
>few|TRBV27|TRBJ1-1|.
TGTGCCAGCAGTTTAGGGTTTAGTACTGAAGCTTTCTTT
CASSLGFSTEAFF
>.|TRBV3-2|TRBJ2-3|.
TGTGCCAGCAGCCAAGTGTCCCCCCCCCGCAGGAGTAGCACAGATACGCAGTATTTT
CASSQVSPPRRSSTDTQYF
>few|TRBV4-3|TRBJ2-3|.
TGCGCCAGCAGCCATATATGGGGGCGGGAAGCAGATACGCAGTATTTT
CASSHIWGREADTQYF
>many|TRBV4-1|TRBJ2-2|.
TGCGCCAGCAGCCAAGTAGGGGGGACCGGGGAGCTGTTTTTT
CASSQVGGTGELFF
>once|TRBV7-2|TRBJ2-5|.
TGTGCCAGCAGCTTGACTAGTCCTCAAAAGACCCAGTACTTC
CASSLTSPQKTQYF
>.|TRBV27|TRBJ2-7|TRBD1
TGTGCCAGCAGTCTCCAGGGGGTCTACGAGCAGTACTTC
CASSLQGVYEQYF
>few|TRBV6-6|TRBJ2-5|.
TGTGCCAGCAGTACTCTGGGCCTTTCACCTGAAGAGACCCAGTACTTC
CASSTLGLSPEETQYF
>many|TRBV2|TRBJ1-1|.
TGTGCCAGCAGTGAAGTGGTTGACACTGAAGCTTTCTTT
CASSEVVDTEAFF
>many|TRBV12-3/TRBV12-4|TRBJ1-1|.
TGTGCCAGCAAAAATCGCGACACTGAAGCTTTCTTT
CASKNRDTEAFF
>once|TRBV27|TRBJ2-3|TRBD2
TGTGCCAGCAGTTTAGCAGCGGGGGGGCCTGCAGATACGCAGTATTTT
CASSLAAGGPADTQYF
>many|TRBV14|TRBJ2-2|.
TGTGCCAGCAGCCAAGATTCGGTTTTGTTGGCAGCCAACACCGGGGAGCTGTTTTTT
CASSQDSVLLAANTGELFF
>.|TRBV29-1|TRBJ2-7|.
TGCAGCGTTGAGAACGTCCAGGGTCACGAGCAGTACTTC
CSVENVQGHEQYF
>.|TRBV7-9|TRBJ1-1|.
TGTGCCAGCAGGCCAGGGGAACCCCCCACTGAAGCTTTCTTT
CASRPGEPPTEAFF
>few|TRBV12-3/TRBV12-4|TRBJ1-2|.
TGTGCCAGCAGTTTGGCAATAGGGTACTATGGCTACACCTTC
CASSLAIGYYGYTF
>many|TRBV14|TRBJ2-2|.
TGTGCCAGCAGCCAGACGGGACTTTTGACCGGGGAGCTGTTTTTT
CASSQTGLLTGELFF